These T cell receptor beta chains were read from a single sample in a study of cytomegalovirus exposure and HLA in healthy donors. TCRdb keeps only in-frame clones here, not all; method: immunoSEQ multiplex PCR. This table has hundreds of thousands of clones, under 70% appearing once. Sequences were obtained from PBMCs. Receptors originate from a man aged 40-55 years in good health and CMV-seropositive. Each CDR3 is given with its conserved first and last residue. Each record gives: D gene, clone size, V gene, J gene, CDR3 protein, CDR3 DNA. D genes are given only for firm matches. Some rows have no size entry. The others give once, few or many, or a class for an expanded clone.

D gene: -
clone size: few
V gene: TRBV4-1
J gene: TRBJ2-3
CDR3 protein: CASSQDLQGGGYTDTQYF
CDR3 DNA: TGCGCCAGCAGCCAAGACTTGCAGGGGGGCGGGTACACAGATACGCAGTATTTT

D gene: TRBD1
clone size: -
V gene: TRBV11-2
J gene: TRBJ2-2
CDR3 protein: CASSLETGGASGELFF
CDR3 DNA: TGTGCCAGCAGCTTAGAGACAGGGGGCGCCAGCGGGGAGCTGTTTTTT

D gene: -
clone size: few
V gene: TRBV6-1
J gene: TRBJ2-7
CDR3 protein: CASSEPPTAYEQYF
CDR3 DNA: TGTGCCAGCAGTGAACCCCCGACAGCCTACGAGCAGTACTTC

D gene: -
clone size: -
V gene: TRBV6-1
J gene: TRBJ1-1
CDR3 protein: CASSENGEPGDTEAFF
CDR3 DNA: TGTGCCAGCAGTGAAAATGGGGAGCCGGGGGACACTGAAGCTTTCTTT

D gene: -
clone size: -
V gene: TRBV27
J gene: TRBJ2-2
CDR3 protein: CASSLFEGLNTGELFF
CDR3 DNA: TGTGCCAGCAGTTTGTTCGAGGGCCTGAACACCGGGGAGCTGTTTTTT

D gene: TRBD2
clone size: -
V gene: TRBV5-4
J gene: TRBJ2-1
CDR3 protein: CASMRGSSSYNEQFF
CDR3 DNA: TGTGCCAGCATGCGGGGGTCGAGCTCCTACAATGAGCAGTTCTTC

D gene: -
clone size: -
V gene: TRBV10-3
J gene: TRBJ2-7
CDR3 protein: CATQGPSYEQYF
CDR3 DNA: TGTGCCACACAGGGACCGTCCTACGAGCAGTACTTC

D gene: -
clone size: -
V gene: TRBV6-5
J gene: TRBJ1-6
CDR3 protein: CASSFLESGSPLHF
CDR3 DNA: TGTGCCAGCAGCTTCCTGGAATCGGGTTCACCCCTCCACTTT

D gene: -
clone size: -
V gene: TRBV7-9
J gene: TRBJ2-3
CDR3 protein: CASSLYSTDTQYF
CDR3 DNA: TGTGCCAGCAGCCTATATAGCACAGATACGCAGTATTTT

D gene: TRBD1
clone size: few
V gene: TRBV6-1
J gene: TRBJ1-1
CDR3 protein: CASSITDRDTEAFF
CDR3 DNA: TGTGCCAGCAGTATAACGGACAGGGACACTGAAGCTTTCTTT

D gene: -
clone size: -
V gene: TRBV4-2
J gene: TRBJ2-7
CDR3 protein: CASSPSNGDPYEQYF
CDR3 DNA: TGTGCCAGCAGCCCCTCGAACGGAGACCCCTACGAGCAGTACTTC

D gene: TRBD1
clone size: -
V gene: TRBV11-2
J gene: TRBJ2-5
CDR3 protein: CASSPTGNQETQYF
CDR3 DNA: TGTGCCAGCAGCCCGACAGGGAACCAAGAGACCCAGTACTTC

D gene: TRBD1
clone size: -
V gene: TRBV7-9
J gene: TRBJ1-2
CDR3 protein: CASSLTAGTGGAPTYGYTF
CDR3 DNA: TGTGCCAGCAGCTTAACTGCCGGGACAGGGGGCGCCCCCACCTATGGCTACACCTTC

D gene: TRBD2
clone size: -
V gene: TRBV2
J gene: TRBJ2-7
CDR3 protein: CASSSGGTYEQYF
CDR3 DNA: TGTGCCAGCAGTAGCGGGGGGACATACGAGCAGTACTTC

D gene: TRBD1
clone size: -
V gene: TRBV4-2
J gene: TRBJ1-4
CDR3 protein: CASSPRDRDLFF
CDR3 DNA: TGTGCCAGCAGCCCCCGGGACAGGGATTTGTTTTTT

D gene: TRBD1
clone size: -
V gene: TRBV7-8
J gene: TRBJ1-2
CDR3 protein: CASSLGTGWSYTF
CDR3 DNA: TGTGCCAGCAGCTTAGGGACAGGGTGGAGCTACACCTTC

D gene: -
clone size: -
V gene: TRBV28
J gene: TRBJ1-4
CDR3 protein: CASHGGGREKLFF
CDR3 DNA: TGTGCCAGCCACGGGGGGGGGCGGGAAAAACTGTTTTTT

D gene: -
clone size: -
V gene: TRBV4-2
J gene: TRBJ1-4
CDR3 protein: CASSPWTPTPNEKLFF
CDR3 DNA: TGTGCCAGCAGCCCCTGGACTCCGACCCCGAATGAAAAACTGTTTTTT

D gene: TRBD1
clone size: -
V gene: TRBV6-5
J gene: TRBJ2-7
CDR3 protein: CASSSQGTVGYEQYF
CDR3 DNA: TGTGCCAGCAGTTCACAGGGGACCGTCGGCTACGAGCAGTACTTC

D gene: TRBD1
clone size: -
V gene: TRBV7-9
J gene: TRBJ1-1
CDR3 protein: CASSPGGMNTEAFF
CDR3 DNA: TGTGCCAGCAGCCCAGGGGGTATGAACACTGAAGCTTTCTTT

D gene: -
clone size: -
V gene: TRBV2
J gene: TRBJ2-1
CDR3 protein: CASSGQFSYNEQFF
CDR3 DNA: TGTGCCAGCAGTGGACAGTTTTCCTACAATGAGCAGTTCTTC

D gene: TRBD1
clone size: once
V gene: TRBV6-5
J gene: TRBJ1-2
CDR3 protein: CASSYRDRVNLDGYTF
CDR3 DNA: TGTGCCAGCAGTTACCGGGACAGGGTCAATTTAGATGGCTACACCTTC

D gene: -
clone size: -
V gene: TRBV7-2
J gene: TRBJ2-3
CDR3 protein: CASSSNRGVASGSYF
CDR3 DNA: -

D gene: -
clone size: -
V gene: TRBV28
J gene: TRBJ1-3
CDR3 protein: CVTTGIGNTIYF
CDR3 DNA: TGTGTCACCACAGGTATTGGAAACACCATATATTTT

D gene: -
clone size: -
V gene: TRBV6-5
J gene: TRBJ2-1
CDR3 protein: CASSRTSNEQFF
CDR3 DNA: TGTGCCAGCAGTCGGACTTCCAATGAGCAGTTCTTC

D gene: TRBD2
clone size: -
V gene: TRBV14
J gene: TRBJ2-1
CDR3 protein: CASSRTSGGYNEQFF
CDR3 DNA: TGTGCCAGCAGCCGGACTAGCGGGGGTTACAATGAGCAGTTCTTC

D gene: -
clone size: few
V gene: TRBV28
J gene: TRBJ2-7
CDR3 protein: CASSSSQAGHEQYF
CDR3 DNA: TGTGCCAGCTCAAGTTCCCAGGCAGGGCACGAGCAGTACTTC

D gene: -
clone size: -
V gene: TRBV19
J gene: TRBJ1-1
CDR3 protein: CASSIRSGTNTEAFF
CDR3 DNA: TGTGCCAGTAGTATACGATCCGGGACAAACACTGAAGCTTTCTTT

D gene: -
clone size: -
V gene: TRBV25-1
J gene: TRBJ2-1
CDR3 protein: CASSESWSSYNEQFF
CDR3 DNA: TGTGCCAGCAGTGAGTCTTGGAGCTCCTACAATGAGCAGTTCTTC

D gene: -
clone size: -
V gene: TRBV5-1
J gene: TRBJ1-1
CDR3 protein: CASSLGAVNTEAFF
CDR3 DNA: TGCGCCAGCAGCTTGGGGGCCGTCAACACTGAAGCTTTCTTT

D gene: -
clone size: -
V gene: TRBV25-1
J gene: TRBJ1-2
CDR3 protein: CAKYPETGDYGYTF
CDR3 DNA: TGTGCCAAGTATCCGGAGACAGGAGACTATGGCTACACCTTC

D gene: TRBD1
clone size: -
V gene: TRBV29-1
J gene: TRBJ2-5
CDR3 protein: CIGSPGQGETQYF
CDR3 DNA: TGCATCGGTTCCCCGGGACAGGGAGAGACCCAGTACTTC

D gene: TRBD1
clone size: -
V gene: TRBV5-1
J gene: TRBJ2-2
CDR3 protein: CASSLGDRPNTGELFF
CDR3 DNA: TGCGCCAGCAGCTTGGGGGACAGGCCTAACACCGGGGAGCTGTTTTTT